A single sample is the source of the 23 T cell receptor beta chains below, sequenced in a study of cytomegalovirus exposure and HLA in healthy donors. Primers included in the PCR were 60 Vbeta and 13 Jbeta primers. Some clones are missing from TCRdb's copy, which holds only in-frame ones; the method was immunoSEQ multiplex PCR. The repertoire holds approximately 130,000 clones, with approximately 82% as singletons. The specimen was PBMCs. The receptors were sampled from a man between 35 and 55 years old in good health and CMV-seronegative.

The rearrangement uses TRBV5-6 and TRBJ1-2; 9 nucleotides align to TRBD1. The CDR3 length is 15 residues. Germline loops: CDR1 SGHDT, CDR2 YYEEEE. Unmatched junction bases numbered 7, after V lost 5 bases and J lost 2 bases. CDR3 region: CASSSGTGRNYGYTF. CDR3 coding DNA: TGTGCCAGCAGTTCCGGGACAGGGAGGAACTATGGCTACACCTTC.

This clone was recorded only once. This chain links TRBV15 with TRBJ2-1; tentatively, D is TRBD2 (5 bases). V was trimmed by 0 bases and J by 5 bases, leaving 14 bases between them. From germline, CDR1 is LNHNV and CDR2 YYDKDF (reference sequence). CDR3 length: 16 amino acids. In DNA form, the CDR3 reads TGTGCCACCAGCAGAGATCGCATAGCGACCCACAATGAGCAGTTCTTC. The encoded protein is CATSRDRIATHNEQFF.

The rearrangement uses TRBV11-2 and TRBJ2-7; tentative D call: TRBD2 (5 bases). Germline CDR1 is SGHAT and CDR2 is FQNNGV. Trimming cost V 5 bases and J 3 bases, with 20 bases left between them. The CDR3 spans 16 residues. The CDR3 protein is CASSPRRANTNYEQYF. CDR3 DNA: TGTGCCAGCAGCCCACGGCGGGCCAACACTAACTACGAGCAGTACTTC.

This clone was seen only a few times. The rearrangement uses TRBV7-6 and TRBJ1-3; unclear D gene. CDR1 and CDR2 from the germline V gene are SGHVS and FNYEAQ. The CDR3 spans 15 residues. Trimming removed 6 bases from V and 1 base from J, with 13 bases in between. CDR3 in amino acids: CASRPHGASGNTIYF. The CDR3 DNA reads TGTGCCAGCAGGCCGCACGGAGCTTCTGGAAACACCATATATTTT.

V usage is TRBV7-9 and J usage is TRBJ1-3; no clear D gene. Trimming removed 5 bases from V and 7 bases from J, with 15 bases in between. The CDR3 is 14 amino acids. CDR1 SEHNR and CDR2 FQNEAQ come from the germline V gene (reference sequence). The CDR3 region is CASSGEGSGNTIYF. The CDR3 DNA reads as TGTGCCAGCAGCGGGGAGGGTTCCGGGAACACCATATATTTT.

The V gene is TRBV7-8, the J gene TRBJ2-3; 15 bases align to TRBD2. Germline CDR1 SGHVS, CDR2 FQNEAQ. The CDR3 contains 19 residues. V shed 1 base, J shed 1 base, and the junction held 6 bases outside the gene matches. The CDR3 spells CASSLVGGLAGGGTDTQYF. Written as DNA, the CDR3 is TGTGCCAGCAGCTTAGTAGGGGGACTAGCGGGGGGTGGCACAGATACGCAGTATTTT.

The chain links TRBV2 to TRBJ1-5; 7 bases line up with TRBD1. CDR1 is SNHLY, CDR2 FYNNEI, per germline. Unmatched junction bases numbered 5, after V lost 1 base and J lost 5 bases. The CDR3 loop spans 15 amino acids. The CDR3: CASSEGQGGDQPQHF. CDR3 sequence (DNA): TGTGCCAGCAGTGAAGGACAGGGCGGAGATCAGCCCCAGCATTTT.

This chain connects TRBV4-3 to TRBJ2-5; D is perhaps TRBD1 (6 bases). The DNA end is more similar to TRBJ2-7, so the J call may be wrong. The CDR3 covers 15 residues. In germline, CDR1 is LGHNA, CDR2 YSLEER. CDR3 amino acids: CASSQEWGPLAEQYF. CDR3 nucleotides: TGCGCCAGCAGCCAAGAATGGGGGCCCCTCGCCGAGCAGTACTTC.

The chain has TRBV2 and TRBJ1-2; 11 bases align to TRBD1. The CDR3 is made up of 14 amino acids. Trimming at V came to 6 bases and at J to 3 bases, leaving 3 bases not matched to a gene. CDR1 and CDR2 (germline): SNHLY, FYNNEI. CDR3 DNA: TGTGCCAGCAGCGGACAGGGGGCCCACTATGGCTACACCTTC. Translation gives CASSGQGAHYGYTF.

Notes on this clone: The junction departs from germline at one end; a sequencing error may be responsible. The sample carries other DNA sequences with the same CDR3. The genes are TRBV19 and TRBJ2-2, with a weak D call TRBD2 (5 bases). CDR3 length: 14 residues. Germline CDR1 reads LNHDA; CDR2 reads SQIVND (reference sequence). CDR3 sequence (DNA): TGCGCCAGTAGTATAAGGACTGGGATCGGGGAGCTGTTTTTT. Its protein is CASSIRTGIGELFF.

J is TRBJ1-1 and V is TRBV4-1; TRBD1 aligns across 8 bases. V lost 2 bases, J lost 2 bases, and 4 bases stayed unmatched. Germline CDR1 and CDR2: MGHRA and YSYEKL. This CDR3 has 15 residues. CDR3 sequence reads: CASSQTGGANTEAFF. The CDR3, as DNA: TGCGCCAGCAGCCAAACAGGGGGTGCAAACACTGAAGCTTTCTTT.

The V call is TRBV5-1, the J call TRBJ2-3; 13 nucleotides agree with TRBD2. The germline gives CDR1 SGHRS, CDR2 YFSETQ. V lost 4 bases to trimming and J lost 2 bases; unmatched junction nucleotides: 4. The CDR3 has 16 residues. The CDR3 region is CASSPGLAGVTDTQYF. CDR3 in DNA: TGCGCCAGCAGCCCAGGACTAGCGGGGGTCACAGATACGCAGTATTTT.

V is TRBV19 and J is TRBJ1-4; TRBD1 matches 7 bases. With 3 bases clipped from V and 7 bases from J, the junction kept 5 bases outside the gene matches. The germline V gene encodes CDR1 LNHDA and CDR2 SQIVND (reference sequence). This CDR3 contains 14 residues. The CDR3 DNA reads TGTGCCAGTAGTATCGGACAGGTTGGTGAAAAACTGTTTTTT. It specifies CASSIGQVGEKLFF.

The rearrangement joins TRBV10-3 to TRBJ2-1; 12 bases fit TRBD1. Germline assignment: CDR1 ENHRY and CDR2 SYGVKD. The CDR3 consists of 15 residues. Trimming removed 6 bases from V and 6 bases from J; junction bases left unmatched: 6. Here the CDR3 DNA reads TGTGCCATCAGGAGGGACAGGGGGCTTTTCAATGAGCAGTTCTTC. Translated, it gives CAIRRDRGLFNEQFF.

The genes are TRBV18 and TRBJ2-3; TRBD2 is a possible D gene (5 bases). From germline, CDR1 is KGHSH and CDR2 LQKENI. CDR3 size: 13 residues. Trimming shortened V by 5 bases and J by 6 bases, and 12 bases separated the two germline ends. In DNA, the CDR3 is TGTGCCAGCTCATTACTAGTAGCTGATACGCAGTATTTT. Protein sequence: CASSLLVADTQYF.

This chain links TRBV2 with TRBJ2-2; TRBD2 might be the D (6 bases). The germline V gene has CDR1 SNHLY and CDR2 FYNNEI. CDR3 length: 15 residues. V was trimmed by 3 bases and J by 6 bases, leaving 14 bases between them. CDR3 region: CASSETSWSSGELFF. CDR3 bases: TGTGCCAGCAGTGAGACTAGTTGGAGCTCCGGGGAGCTGTTTTTT.

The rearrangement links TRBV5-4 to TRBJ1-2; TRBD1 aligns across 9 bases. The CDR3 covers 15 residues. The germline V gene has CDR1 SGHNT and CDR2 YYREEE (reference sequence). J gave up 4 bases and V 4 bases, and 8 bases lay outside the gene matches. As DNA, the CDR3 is TGTGCCAGCAGCCAGGGACAGGGACGTTCCTATGGCTACACCTTC. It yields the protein CASSQGQGRSYGYTF.

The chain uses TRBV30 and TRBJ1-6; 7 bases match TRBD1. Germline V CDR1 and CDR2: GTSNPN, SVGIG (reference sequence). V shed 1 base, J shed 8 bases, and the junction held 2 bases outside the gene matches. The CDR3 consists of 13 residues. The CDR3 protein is CAWSGDSHSPLHF. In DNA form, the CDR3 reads TGTGCCTGGAGTGGGGACAGTCATTCACCCCTCCACTTT.

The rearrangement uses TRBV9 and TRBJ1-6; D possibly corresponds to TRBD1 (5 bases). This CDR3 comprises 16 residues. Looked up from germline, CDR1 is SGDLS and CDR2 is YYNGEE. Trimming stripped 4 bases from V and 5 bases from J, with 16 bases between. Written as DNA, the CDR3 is TGTGCCAGCAGCACCACGGGGGACCCCCATAATTCACCCCTCCACTTT. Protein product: CASSTTGDPHNSPLHF.

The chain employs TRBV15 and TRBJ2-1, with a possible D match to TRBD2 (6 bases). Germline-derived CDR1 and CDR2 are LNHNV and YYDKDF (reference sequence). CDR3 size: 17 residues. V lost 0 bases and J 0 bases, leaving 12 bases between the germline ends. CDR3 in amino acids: CATSRDLAGSSYNEQFF. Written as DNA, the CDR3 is TGTGCCACCAGCAGAGATCTCGCGGGGAGCTCCTACAATGAGCAGTTCTTC.

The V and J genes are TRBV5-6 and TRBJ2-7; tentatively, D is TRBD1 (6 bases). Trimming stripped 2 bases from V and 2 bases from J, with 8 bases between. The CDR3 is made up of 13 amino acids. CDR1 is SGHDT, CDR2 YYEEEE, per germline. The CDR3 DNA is TGTGCCAGCAGCTTCGGGACAACCTACGAGCAGTACTTC. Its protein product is CASSFGTTYEQYF.

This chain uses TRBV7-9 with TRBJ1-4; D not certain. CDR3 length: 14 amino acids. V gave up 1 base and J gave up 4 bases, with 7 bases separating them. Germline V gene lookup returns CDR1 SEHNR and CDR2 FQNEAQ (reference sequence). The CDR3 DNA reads TGTGCCAGCAGCTTAGGTCAGTTTAATGAAAAACTGTTTTTT. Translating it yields CASSLGQFNEKLFF.

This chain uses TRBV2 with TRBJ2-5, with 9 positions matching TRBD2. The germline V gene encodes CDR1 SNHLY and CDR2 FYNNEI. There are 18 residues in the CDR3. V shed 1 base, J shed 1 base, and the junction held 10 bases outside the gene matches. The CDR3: CASSEGVTGGGVQETQYF. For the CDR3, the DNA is TGTGCCAGCAGTGAAGGGGTCACTGGCGGGGGGGTCCAAGAGACCCAGTACTTC.